This T cell receptor beta chain was recorded in a study of T cell repertoires in cytomegalovirus infection. For the study at large: Indications came from public TCR beta signatures; they pointed to CMV infection and to a matching HLA type. Study observations and caveats: People with CMV and the relevant HLA were identified by cumulative public TCR beta family frequency. Across the ex vivo response, the dominant clonotypes were HLA-C-restricted CMV-specific TCR beta clonotypes.

TCRdb ran MiXCR on the reads and lists one entry per CDR3 protein. The repertoire includes about 830,000 distinct CDR3 sequences, approximately 32% of them detected once, and around an eighth sits in the top ten. CDR3 length equals 16 residues. Germline-derived CDR1 and CDR2 are MGHRA and YSYEKL. V shed 3 bases, J shed 4 bases, and the junction held 12 bases outside the gene matches. About this clonotype: The antigen is undetermined.

The rearrangement uses TRBV4-1 and TRBJ2-7, with 7 nucleotides matching TRBD1. The TCR comes from a human donor in good health (CMV status not recorded). Some clones in this sample may be carry-over from other donors' samples. Here the sequenced sample was cultured CD8+ T cells from PBMCs, taken from culture after CMV antigen stimulation. The CDR3 DNA sequence: TGCGCCAGCAGCCAGAACACAGGGGAAGAAATGTACGAGCAGTACTTC. Amino acids: CASSQNTGEEMYEQYF.